The entry below describes one TCR beta chain. Its cognate antigen is unknown. The CDR3 loop spans 14 amino acids. From germline, CDR1 is MDHEN and CDR2 SYDVKM. Trimming pared 7 bases from V and 7 bases from J, leaving 17 bases between. The data belong to a study of cytomegalovirus exposure and HLA in healthy donors. General study points: Owing to their indistinguishability, certain V segments, notably TRBV6-2 and TRBV6-3, were excluded.

The PCR used 60 Vbeta and 13 Jbeta primers. Sequencing used immunoSEQ multiplex PCR; TCRdb keeps in-frame clones, though not all of them. The data show some 88,000 clones, approximately 57% seen once. All donors participated as healthy donors of bone marrow. The clonotype comes from a woman aged 30 to 39 in good health and CMV-seronegative. The specimen was PBMCs. The chain employs TRBV28 and TRBJ1-5; no reliable D call. The CDR3 sequence: CASTRLAAGQPQHF. The CDR3 nucleotides are TGTGCCAGCACCCGGTTAGCAGCCGGGCAGCCCCAGCATTTT.